The clone carrying this TCR beta chain came up many times. Its antigen is undetermined. Germline V gene lookup returns CDR1 LGHNA and CDR2 YSLEER. V gave up 0 bases and J gave up 2 bases; unmatched junction bases: 4. This CDR3 is built from 15 residues. It was with a sample-barcoded 5' primer and a J-beta primer mix that a second PCR of about 6 to 11 cycles was run. TCRdb fed the 5' RACE reads into MiXCR, producing one record per CDR3 protein. The sample lists fewer than 700,000 distinct CDR3 sequences, approximately 40% occurring once. The record originates from a study of blood T cells in healthy people across ages. Study observations and caveats: The unsorted PBMCs prevented any conclusive comparison of naive versus antigen-experienced cells.

Sequenced: blood. This TCR derives from a man older than 75 in good health. The chain recombines TRBV4-3 with TRBJ2-7; TRBD1 matches at 7 bases. For the CDR3, the DNA is TGCGCCAGCAGCCAAGAGACAGGGTTGACCTACGAGCAGTACTTC. Its protein product is CASSQETGLTYEQYF.